A single sample is the source of the 15 T cell receptor beta chains below, sequenced in a study of T-cell reconstitution after alpha-beta-depleted transplantation in children. Unique molecular identifiers were incorporated when the TCRbeta library was constructed. A single record per CDR3 protein comes from TCRdb applying MiXCR to the PCR reads. The sample has more than 450,000 distinct CDR3 sequences; approximately 20% are singletons. Sequenced material: PBMCs from the stem cell graft donor, taken from the stem cell graft. Receptors were obtained from a human donor who donated a stem cell graft to a child with acute lymphoblastic leukemia.

This clonotype was counted only a few times. The chain links TRBV10-3 to TRBJ2-7; TRBD1 matches at 7 bases. The CDR3 runs to 14 residues. Germline trimming cut 5 bases from V and 9 bases from J; bases unmatched to any gene: 13. The V gene's germline CDR1 is ENHRY and CDR2 SYGVKD. The CDR3, as DNA: TGTGCCATCAGTCCCGGGACAGACCCTACGGGGCAGTACTTC. It is translated as CAISPGTDPTGQYF.

The chain joins TRBV3-1 to TRBJ2-1; 14 nucleotides match TRBD2. V trimming: 4 bases; J trimming: 0 bases; junction bases outside the gene matches: 8. The CDR3 has 19 amino acids. The germline gives CDR1 LGHDT, CDR2 YNNKEL (reference sequence). The DNA of the CDR3 is TGTGCCAGCAGCCCGGGACTAGCGGGAGTAGGGAGCTCCTACAATGAGCAGTTCTTC. Amino acid sequence: CASSPGLAGVGSSYNEQFF.

This clonotype was observed a handful of times. The V gene is TRBV27, the J gene TRBJ2-7; the D gene is possibly TRBD1 (5 bases). This CDR3 comprises 16 residues. Germline V lookup: CDR1 MNHEY, CDR2 SMNVEV (reference sequence). V dropped 0 bases and J dropped 0 bases, with 12 bases sitting between them. Here the CDR3 reads CASSLSAGKSSYEQYF. Written as DNA, the CDR3 is TGTGCCAGCAGTTTATCGGCAGGGAAGAGCTCCTACGAGCAGTACTTC.

This clonotype was detected a few times. This sequence joins TRBV5-6 and TRBJ1-3; D is ambiguous. V was trimmed by 1 base and J by 4 bases, leaving 9 bases between them. Germline assignment: CDR1 SGHDT and CDR2 YYEEEE. CDR3 length: 14 residues. CDR3 nucleotides: TGTGCCAGCAGCTTGATGGGGAGAGGAAACACCATATATTTT. Residues: CASSLMGRGNTIYF.

Ten or more counts support this clonotype. In DNA form, the CDR3 reads TGCGCCAGCAGGGGACTTAGCGGGAGATCCACAGATACGCAGTATTTT. This gives the protein CASRGLSGRSTDTQYF. The chain recombines TRBV4-1 with TRBJ2-3; 9 nucleotides align to TRBD2. J gave up 2 bases and V 6 bases, and 9 bases lay outside the gene matches. The CDR3 contains 16 residues. Germline loops: CDR1 MGHRA, CDR2 YSYEKL.

The V gene is TRBV20-1, the J gene TRBJ2-5, with D possibly TRBD2 on 6 matching bases. Trimming removed 8 bases from V and 1 base from J, with 20 bases in between. The CDR3 totals 15 residues. CDR1 and CDR2 from the germline V gene are DFQATT and SNEGSKA (reference sequence). CDR3: CSSHAASDPQETQYF. For the CDR3, the DNA is TGCAGTTCTCACGCGGCTAGCGACCCCCAAGAGACCCAGTACTTC.

This clonotype was seen a handful of times. This CDR3 reads CASSPLIQGQDKNIQYF. Here the CDR3 DNA reads TGCGCCAGCAGTCCCCTTATCCAGGGACAGGATAAAAACATTCAGTACTTC. The chain recombines TRBV4-1 with TRBJ2-4; TRBD1 aligns across 8 bases. The CDR3 sequence is 17 residues long. From germline, CDR1 is MGHRA and CDR2 YSYEKL. The ends lost 6 bases at V and 4 bases at J; junction bases unmatched: 14.

This chain's CDR3 is CASSQDGLTEAFF. Here the CDR3 DNA reads TGCGCCAGCAGCCAAGATGGTCTCACTGAAGCTTTCTTT. The rearrangement links TRBV4-1 to TRBJ1-1, with no clear D. Germline V gene sequence: CDR1 MGHRA, CDR2 YSYEKL. V was cut by 0 bases and J by 4 bases, with 6 bases left in between. There are 13 residues in the CDR3.

The rearrangement uses TRBV3-1 and TRBJ2-1; maybe TRBD2 (6 bases). The CDR3 extends over 15 amino acids. The germline V gene encodes CDR1 LGHDT and CDR2 YNNKEL (reference sequence). Deletions cut 4 bases from V and 7 bases from J, with 17 bases between. The CDR3 protein is CASSPTLSLANEQFF. CDR3 nucleotides: TGTGCCAGCAGCCCCACCCTCTCACTAGCAAATGAGCAGTTCTTC.

This clonotype was counted many times. This sequence joins TRBV6-4 and TRBJ2-1; 7 bases map to TRBD2. The CDR3 length is 15 residues. V was pared by 0 bases and J by 3 bases, with 2 bases of the junction left unmatched. Germline V gene data show CDR1 as MRHNA and CDR2 as SNTAGT. This chain's CDR3 is CASSDSQRDYNEQFF. DNA of the CDR3: TGTGCCAGCAGTGACTCCCAGCGGGACTACAATGAGCAGTTCTTC.

The chain employs TRBV29-1 and TRBJ1-2, with TRBD1 as a possible D gene (5 bases). In germline, CDR1 is SQVTM, CDR2 ANQGSEA. The CDR3 runs 11 residues. Trimming left V 6 bases short and J 10 bases short, with 15 bases between. The CDR3 spells CSVVQDNDYTF. The DNA of the CDR3 is TGCAGCGTGGTACAGGATAATGACTACACCTTC. The complete variable domain, with remaining parts taken from reference TRBV29-1 and TRBJ1-2, reads SAVISQKPSRDICQRGTSLTIQCQVDSQVTMMFWYRQQPGQSLTLIATANQGSEATYESGFVIDKFPISRPNLTFSTLTVSNMSPEDSSIYLCSVVQDNDYTFGSGTRLTVV.

This clonotype was counted a few times. The V and J genes are TRBV3-1 and TRBJ1-2, with D uncertain. Germline V CDR1 and CDR2: LGHDT, YNNKEL (reference sequence). This CDR3 has 13 residues. Trimming pared 3 bases from V and 4 bases from J, leaving 9 bases between. CDR3 sequence: CASSHPEIYGYTF. CDR3 bases: TGTGCCAGCAGCCATCCGGAGATCTATGGCTACACCTTC.

This clonotype was detected only a few times. This chain uses TRBV7-3 with TRBJ1-1; tentative D call: TRBD1 (5 bases). This CDR3 is 15 amino acids long. V dropped 0 bases and J dropped 4 bases, with 12 bases sitting between them. The V gene's germline CDR1 is SGHTA and CDR2 FQGTGA. CDR3 sequence reads: CASSLTLGEGTEAFF. The CDR3 DNA reads TGTGCCAGCAGCTTAACGTTAGGGGAGGGCACTGAAGCTTTCTTT.

The chain has TRBV6-1 and TRBJ1-1; 8 bases map to TRBD1. Germline V lookup: CDR1 MNHNS, CDR2 SASEGT. J was trimmed by 2 bases and V by 6 bases; bases with no gene match: 5. The CDR3 loop spans 14 amino acids. The CDR3 spells CASRGQASNTEAFF. The CDR3 coding sequence is TGTGCCAGCAGGGGACAGGCCTCTAACACTGAAGCTTTCTTT.

This clonotype was counted only a few times. This chain uses TRBV24-1 with TRBJ2-7, with D hard to call. Germline lookup yields CDR1 KGHDR and CDR2 SFDVKD. The CDR3 runs 14 residues. V lost 5 bases and J 1 base, leaving 11 bases between the germline ends. CDR3 amino acids: CATSASASSYEQYF. The DNA for the CDR3 is TGTGCCACCAGTGCAAGTGCCTCTTCCTACGAGCAGTACTTC.